One TCR beta chain is described in this entry. Its antigen is not known. This record belongs to a study of cytomegalovirus exposure and HLA in healthy donors. Whole-study findings and limits: The study dropped some indistinguishable V segments, TRBV6-2 and TRBV6-3 among them.

A multiplex PCR was run with 60 Vbeta primers and 13 Jbeta primers. Profiled with immunoSEQ multiplex PCR; TCRdb holds only in-frame clones, not every one. The sample shows about 160,000 clones, around 80% of them seen only once. Germline V gene sequence: CDR1 SGHTA, CDR2 FQGNSA. The length of the CDR3 is 14 residues. V dropped 4 bases and J dropped 2; count of bases not matched to a gene: 5. The V and J genes are TRBV7-2 and TRBJ2-7, with 7 nucleotides matching TRBD2. The sequence derives from a woman in her 50s in good health and CMV-seropositive. Sequencing was carried out using PBMCs. The CDR3 bases are TGTGCCAGCAGCTCGGCCGGGACTACCTACGAGCAGTACTTC. Protein product: CASSSAGTTYEQYF.